These 16 T cell receptor beta chains share one sample of origin, sequenced in a study of blood T cells in healthy people across ages. The second PCR ran about 6 to 12 cycles with a sample-barcoded 5' primer and J-beta primers. Each CDR3 protein gets one entry after TCRdb re-called the 5' RACE reads with MiXCR. Among about 1.8 million distinct CDR3 sequences listed, about 50% were seen once. Sequenced input: blood. The receptors here all came from a woman aged 40 to 50 in good health.

The chain uses TRBV20-1 and TRBJ2-3; D not resolved. The CDR3 covers 12 residues. V was pared by 1 base and J by 12 bases, with 14 bases between. CDR1 and CDR2 (germline): DFQATT, SNEGSKA (reference sequence). The CDR3 sequence is CSARAIAVSQYF. CDR3 bases: TGCAGTGCTAGAGCCATTGCCGTCTCCCAGTATTTT.

V is TRBV2 and J is TRBJ2-3; TRBD2 matches 10 bases. The V and J ends lost 11 bases and 2 bases, in that order; junction bases with no gene match: 10. CDR1 and CDR2 (germline): SNHLY, FYNNEI. The CDR3 runs 15 residues. As DNA, the CDR3 is TGTGCCGGGCTCGGGAGCGGGGGGGTCACAGATACGCAGTATTTT. Protein product: CAGLGSGGVTDTQYF. The full variable domain, with the rest looked up from reference TRBV2 and TRBJ2-3, is EPEVTQTPSHQVTQMGQEVILRCVPISNHLYFYWYRQILGQKVEFLVSFYNNEISEKSEIFDDQFSVERPDGSNFTLKIRSTKLEDSAMYFCAGLGSGGVTDTQYFGPGTRLTVL.

This clonotype was observed a handful of times. The chain employs TRBV10-3 and TRBJ1-2; 7 positions match TRBD1. V gave up 2 bases and J gave up 4 bases; unmatched junction bases: 4. CDR3 length: 14 residues. Per germline, CDR1 ENHRY and CDR2 SYGVKD. This CDR3 is CAISETGESYGYTF. CDR3 nucleotide sequence: TGTGCCATCAGTGAGACAGGGGAATCCTATGGCTACACCTTC.

The chain employs TRBV7-9 and TRBJ2-7; D remains unclear. The germline gives CDR1 SEHNR, CDR2 FQNEAQ (reference sequence). The CDR3 is 15 amino acids. V was clipped by 5 bases and J by 4 bases, with 18 bases between them. CDR3: CASSHPSQTPYEQYF. In DNA, the CDR3 is TGTGCCAGCAGCCACCCCTCCCAGACTCCGTACGAGCAGTACTTC.

V is TRBV7-2 and J is TRBJ2-1; D remains ambiguous. This CDR3 spans 14 amino acids. In germline, CDR1 is SGHTA, CDR2 FQGNSA. With 2 bases removed from V and 5 bases from J, the gap between germline ends came to 10 bases. In DNA, the CDR3 is TGTGCCAGCAGCTTACTGGTCTATAACAATGAGCAGTTCTTC. Amino acids: CASSLLVYNNEQFF.

The rearrangement links TRBV7-3 to TRBJ2-5; D is ambiguous. The V end was cut by 0 bases, the J end by 11 bases, with 16 bases between. The CDR3 is 14 residues long. The germline gives CDR1 SGHTA, CDR2 FQGTGA. The CDR3 DNA is TGTGCCAGCAGCTTAACCAGGAGTGGCAATGAGCAGTACTTC. This translates into CASSLTRSGNEQYF.

Only a few counts were recorded for this clonotype. The V call is TRBV7-9, the J call TRBJ2-1; weak D call: TRBD2 (5 bases). Germline CDR1 reads SEHNR; CDR2 reads FQNEAQ (reference sequence). V lost 1 base to trimming and J lost 12 bases, with 19 bases between them. The CDR3 has 15 residues. The CDR3 region is CASSLVGSGLKGQFF. CDR3 in DNA: TGTGCCAGCAGCTTAGTGGGTTCTGGACTTAAAGGGCAGTTCTTC. Supplemented by reference TRBV7-9 and TRBJ2-1, the full variable domain reads DTGVSQNPRHKITKRGQNVTFRCDPISEHNRLYWYRQTLGQGPEFLTYFQNEAQLEKSRLLSDRFSAERPKGSFSTLEIQRTEQGDSAMYLCASSLVGSGLKGQFFGPGTRLTVL.

The sample holds a few counts of this clonotype. This chain connects TRBV7-2 to TRBJ2-3, with TRBD2 matching over 11 bases. CDR3 length: 14 amino acids. V lost 1 base, J lost 11 bases, and 5 bases stayed unmatched. The germline V gene has CDR1 SGHTA and CDR2 FQGNSA. Written as DNA, the CDR3 is TGTGCCAGCAGCTTAGACGTAGCGGGGGGGCGGCAGTATTTT. Residues: CASSLDVAGGRQYF.

This clonotype appeared a few times. V is TRBV28 and J is TRBJ2-5; 8 bases map to TRBD1. This CDR3 comprises 16 residues. CDR1 and CDR2 from the germline V gene are MDHEN and SYDVKM. V gave up 5 bases and J gave up 7 bases; unmatched junction bases: 15. The CDR3 region is CASSTRTGTRRGTQYF. CDR3 DNA sequence: TGTGCCAGCAGTACCCGGACAGGGACCCGTCGTGGGACCCAGTACTTC. Using reference TRBV28 and TRBJ2-5 for the parts outside the CDR3, the full variable domain is DVKVTQSSRYLVKRTGEKVFLECVQDMDHENMFWYRQDPGLGLRLIYFSYDVKMKEKGDIPEGYSVSREKKERFSLILESASTNQTSMYLCASSTRTGTRRGTQYFGPGTRLLVL.

This clonotype was seen more than once but under ten times. V and J are TRBV20-1 and TRBJ2-4; D not resolved. This CDR3 has 13 residues. V shed 3 bases and J shed 7 bases, with 13 bases lying between them. Germline CDR1 is DFQATT and CDR2 is SNEGSKA (reference sequence). The CDR3 DNA follows: TGCAGTGCTAGCCTACCCCCCGGGAACATTCAGTACTTC. Its translation is CSASLPPGNIQYF.

This chain links TRBV20-1 with TRBJ2-5; 10 nucleotides agree with TRBD1. The end of the DNA aligns better with TRBJ2-7, so the J call may be wrong. CDR1 and CDR2 (germline): DFQATT, SNEGSKA (reference sequence). The CDR3 covers 14 residues. This chain's CDR3 is CSAEPGQGSYEQYF. Written as DNA, the CDR3 is TGCAGTGCCGAACCGGGACAGGGGTCCTACGAGCAGTACTTC.

DNA of the CDR3: TGTGCCAGCAGTTACTTTGAGACAGATACCTACGAGCAGTACTTC. Translated, it gives CASSYFETDTYEQYF. The chain carries TRBV6-5 and TRBJ2-7, with a possible D match to TRBD1 (5 bases). V was trimmed by 1 base and J by 2 bases, leaving 12 bases between them. The CDR3 contains 15 residues. CDR1 is MNHEY and CDR2 is SVGAGI in the germline V gene.

This chain uses TRBV6-5 with TRBJ1-1, with TRBD1 matching over 7 bases. V shed 5 bases and J 7 bases; nucleotides not matched to a gene: 7. The CDR3 covers 13 residues. CDR1 and CDR2 (germline): MNHEY, SVGAGI. The CDR3 here is CASSDAAGGEAFF. CDR3 bases: TGTGCCAGCAGTGACGCCGCAGGGGGTGAAGCTTTCTTT.

This clonotype was seen more than once but under ten times. The V gene is TRBV10-3, the J gene TRBJ1-2, with D unclear. CDR3 size: 12 residues. V lost 3 bases and J lost 6, with 8 bases in between. Germline V lookup: CDR1 ENHRY, CDR2 SYGVKD. CDR3 sequence: CAISDRGNGYTF. As DNA, the CDR3 is TGTGCCATCAGTGATAGAGGGAATGGCTACACCTTC.

The rearrangement links TRBV20-1 to TRBJ2-1; 8 nucleotides align to TRBD2. TRBJ2-7 matches the DNA end more closely, so the J call is doubtful. The CDR3 consists of 15 residues. Germline V CDR1 and CDR2: DFQATT, SNEGSKA (reference sequence). CDR3 protein: CSARDAQRGYNEQYF. The CDR3, as DNA: TGCAGTGCTAGAGATGCCCAGCGGGGGTACAATGAGCAGTACTTC.

The chain couples TRBV3-1 to TRBJ2-5; D assignment may be TRBD1 or TRBD2 (5 bases each). This CDR3 spans 14 amino acids. V shed 3 bases and J shed 3 bases, with 11 bases lying between them. Looked up from germline, CDR1 is LGHDT and CDR2 is YNNKEL (reference sequence). CDR3 residues: CASSHARGEETQYF. CDR3 nucleotide sequence: TGTGCCAGCAGCCACGCGAGAGGGGAAGAGACCCAGTACTTC.